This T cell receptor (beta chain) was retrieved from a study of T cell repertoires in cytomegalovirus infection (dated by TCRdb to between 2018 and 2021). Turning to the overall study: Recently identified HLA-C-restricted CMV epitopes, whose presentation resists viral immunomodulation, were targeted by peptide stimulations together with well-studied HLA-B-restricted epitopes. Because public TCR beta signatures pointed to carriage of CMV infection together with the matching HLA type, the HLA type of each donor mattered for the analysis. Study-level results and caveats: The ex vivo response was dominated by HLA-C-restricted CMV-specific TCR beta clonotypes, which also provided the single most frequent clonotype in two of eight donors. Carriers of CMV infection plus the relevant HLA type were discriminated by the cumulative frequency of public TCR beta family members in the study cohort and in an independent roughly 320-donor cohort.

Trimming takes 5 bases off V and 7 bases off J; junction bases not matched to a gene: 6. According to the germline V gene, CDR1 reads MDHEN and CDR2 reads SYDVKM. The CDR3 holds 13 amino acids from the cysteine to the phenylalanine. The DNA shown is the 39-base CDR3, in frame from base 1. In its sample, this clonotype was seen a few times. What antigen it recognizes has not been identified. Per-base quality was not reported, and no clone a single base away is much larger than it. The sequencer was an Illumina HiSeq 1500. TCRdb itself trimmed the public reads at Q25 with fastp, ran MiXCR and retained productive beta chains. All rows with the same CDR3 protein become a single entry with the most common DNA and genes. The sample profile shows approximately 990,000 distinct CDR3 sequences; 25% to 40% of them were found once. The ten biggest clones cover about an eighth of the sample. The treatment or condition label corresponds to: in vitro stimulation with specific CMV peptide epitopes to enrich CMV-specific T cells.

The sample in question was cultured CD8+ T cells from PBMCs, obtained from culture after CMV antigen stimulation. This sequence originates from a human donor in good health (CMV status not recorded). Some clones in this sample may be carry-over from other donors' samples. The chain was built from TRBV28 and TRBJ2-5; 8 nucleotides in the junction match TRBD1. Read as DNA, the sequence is TGTGCCAGCAGTAGGACAGGGCGATGGACCCAGTACTTC. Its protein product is CASSRTGRWTQYF. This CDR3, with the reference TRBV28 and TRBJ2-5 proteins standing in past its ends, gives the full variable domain DVKVTQSSRYLVKRTGEKVFLECVQDMDHENMFWYRQDPGLGLRLIYFSYDVKMKEKGDIPEGYSVSREKKERFSLILESASTNQTSMYLCASSRTGRWTQYFGPGTRLLVL.